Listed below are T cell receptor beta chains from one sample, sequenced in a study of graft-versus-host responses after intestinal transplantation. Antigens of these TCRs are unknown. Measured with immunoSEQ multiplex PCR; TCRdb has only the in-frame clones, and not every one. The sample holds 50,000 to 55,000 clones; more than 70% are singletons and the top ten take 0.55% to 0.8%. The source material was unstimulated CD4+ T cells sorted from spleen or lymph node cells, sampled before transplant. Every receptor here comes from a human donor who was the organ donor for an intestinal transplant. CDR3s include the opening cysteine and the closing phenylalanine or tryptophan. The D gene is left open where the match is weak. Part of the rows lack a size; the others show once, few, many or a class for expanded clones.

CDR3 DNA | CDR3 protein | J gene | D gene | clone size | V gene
TGTGCCAGCAGCGGGAGGACTAGCGGGAGTATCAGCAATGAGCAGTTCTTC | CASSGRTSGSISNEQFF | TRBJ2-1 | TRBD2 | NA | TRBV11-2
TGTGCCAGCAGCCGGACTGGGTTCTCCTACGAGCAGTACTTC | CASSRTGFSYEQYF | TRBJ2-7 | NA | once | TRBV6-5
TGTGCCAGCTGGGCTAGCGGTTACAATGAGCAGTTCTTC | CASWASGYNEQFF | TRBJ2-1 | TRBD2 | NA | TRBV28
TGCGCCAGCAGCTTGTCCGGGGGTGGAGATACGCAGTATTTT | CASSLSGGGDTQYF | TRBJ2-3 | NA | NA | TRBV5-1
TGCACCAGCAGCCAAGATCTTGGACTAGCGGGGACCTACGAGCAGTACTTC | CTSSQDLGLAGTYEQYF | TRBJ2-7 | NA | NA | TRBV1
TGTGCCAGCAGCGTAGGGGGACAGGGGGGAACCTACGAGCAGTACTTC | CASSVGGQGGTYEQYF | TRBJ2-7 | TRBD1 | NA | TRBV9
TGTGCCAGCAGCTTTCTAGCGGGGGGCTCCTACGAGCAGTACTTC | CASSFLAGGSYEQYF | TRBJ2-7 | TRBD2 | NA | TRBV7-2
TGCAGCGCAACCCTATACGACAGGGGGTACTATGGCTACACCTTC | CSATLYDRGYYGYTF | TRBJ1-2 | TRBD1 | NA | TRBV29-1
TGTGCCAGCAGTGACCAAAGGACAGGGGGGAGGGAAGATGGCTACACCTTC | CASSDQRTGGREDGYTF | TRBJ1-2 | TRBD1 | NA | TRBV25-1
TGTGCCAGCAGTGAATATTTTCCAAGCGGAGGGAACACCGGGGAGCTGTTTTTT | CASSEYFPSGGNTGELFF | TRBJ2-2 | NA | NA | TRBV25-1
TGTGCCAGCAGCACTCCCTCGACCAGGGAATATGGCTACACCTTC | CASSTPSTREYGYTF | TRBJ1-2 | NA | once | TRBV28
TGCGCCAGCAGCCAAGAGGGGGGGCTAGCGGGAGTTGAGCAGTTCTTC | CASSQEGGLAGVEQFF | TRBJ2-1 | TRBD2 | NA | TRBV4-1
TGTGCCACCAGCAGAGAAAGGGGTTTTGGCAATCAGCCCCAGCATTTT | CATSRERGFGNQPQHF | TRBJ1-5 | NA | NA | TRBV15
TGTGCCAGCAGCTATGACAGGGGGAACACAGATACGCAGTATTTT | CASSYDRGNTDTQYF | TRBJ2-3 | TRBD1 | NA | TRBV6-1
TGTGCCAGTGGGGGACTAGCGCAAGATACGCAGTATTTT | CASGGLAQDTQYF | TRBJ2-3 | TRBD2 | once | TRBV19
TGTGCCAGCAGCCGGGACAGGGGGGCATCAGATACGCAGTATTTT | CASSRDRGASDTQYF | TRBJ2-3 | TRBD1 | NA | TRBV5-6